This T cell receptor beta chain was recorded in a study of control samples from healthy donors and cancer patients. Germline CDR1 reads LGHDT; CDR2 reads YNNKEL (reference sequence). The CDR3 runs 12 residues. V was pared by 1 base and J by 7 bases, with 8 bases between. Profiled with immunoSEQ multiplex PCR; TCRdb holds only in-frame clones, not every one. The sample has roughly 47,000 clones, over 75% seen once. The sequence was collected from a woman aged 60-75 years with lung cancer. The sample was PBMCs. The chain recombines TRBV3-1 (or the pseudogene TRBV3-2) with TRBJ2-7; D uncertain. The CDR3 reads CASSQASGEQYF. DNA of the CDR3: TGTGCCAGCAGCCAAGCCTCCGGAGAGCAGTACTTC.